A selection of T cell receptor beta chains follows, all from one sample in a study of neurological immune-mediated disorders. TCRdb recomputed calls from the 5' RACE reads with MiXCR, one row per CDR3 protein. This table has 39,000 or so distinct CDR3 sequences, about 4.4% appearing once. The sample consisted of CD4+ T cells from blood. Receptor source: a man aged 18 to 29 in good health. The CDR3 runs from the conserved cysteine through the conserved F or W. The D gene is left open where the match is weak. Clone size, where shown, is once, few, many, or a class for clones that have expanded.

V gene	D gene	clone size	J gene	CDR3 protein	CDR3 DNA
TRBV2	NA	many	TRBJ2-2	CASAGIGTTGELFF	TGTGCCAGCGCAGGGATCGGGACCACCGGGGAGCTGTTTTTT
TRBV9	NA	many	TRBJ1-1	CASSAGQPDTEAFF	TGTGCCAGCAGCGCCGGACAGCCGGACACTGAAGCTTTCTTT
TRBV5-1	NA	many	TRBJ2-2	CASSPIPGLNTGELFF	TGCGCCAGCAGCCCCATACCGGGCTTGAACACCGGGGAGCTGTTTTTT
TRBV5-1	TRBD2	many	TRBJ2-1	CASSLIMSGGYNEQFF	TGCGCCAGCAGCTTGATCATGTCGGGGGGCTACAATGAGCAGTTCTTC
TRBV6-5	NA	many	TRBJ1-1	CASTATGYRAFF	TGTGCCAGCACCGCGACAGGTTACAGAGCTTTCTTT
TRBV29-1	NA	many	TRBJ2-1	CSVDSGLGEQFF	TGCAGCGTTGATTCCGGGCTGGGTGAGCAGTTCTTC
TRBV5-1	NA	many	TRBJ2-7	CASSLGTEGEQYF	TGCGCCAGCAGCTTGGGGACAGAGGGCGAGCAGTACTTC
TRBV5-1	NA	many	TRBJ2-3	CASSLGGLTDTQYF	TGCGCCAGCAGCTTGGGGGGACTCACAGATACGCAGTATTTT
TRBV5-6	TRBD1	many	TRBJ2-7	CASSSTNGRGRGAYEQYF	TGTGCCAGCAGCAGTACCAATGGCAGGGGGCGCGGGGCCTACGAGCAGTACTTC
TRBV3-1	TRBD2	many	TRBJ2-1	CASSQEGLAGDGWSYNEQFF	TGTGCCAGCAGCCAAGAAGGGCTAGCGGGGGATGGTTGGTCCTACAATGAGCAGTTCTTC
TRBV10-3	TRBD1	many	TRBJ1-3	CAISESTGAGNTIYF	TGTGCCATCAGTGAGTCGACAGGGGCTGGAAACACCATATATTTT
TRBV20-1	NA	many	TRBJ2-5	CSAMGFQETQYF	TGCAGTGCCATGGGATTTCAAGAGACCCAGTACTTC
TRBV20-1	NA	NA	TRBJ1-4	CSAGPSEKGGEKLFF	TGCAGTGCTGGACCCTCGGAAAAAGGGGGGGAAAAACTGTTTTTT
TRBV6-2/TRBV6-3	NA	many	TRBJ1-1	CASSAQHKTSYMNTEAFF	TGTGCCAGCAGCGCTCAACACAAGACCTCCTACATGAACACTGAAGCTTTCTTT
TRBV5-1	NA	many	TRBJ1-4	CASSLGHATNEKLFF	TGCGCCAGCAGCTTGGGGCACGCAACTAATGAAAAACTGTTTTTT
TRBV5-5	TRBD1	many	TRBJ1-2	CASSSGTVYGYTF	TGTGCCAGCAGCAGCGGGACAGTCTATGGCTACACCTTC
TRBV20-1	NA	many	TRBJ1-1	CSARSGGVNTEAFF	TGCAGTGCGAGGAGCGGGGGAGTGAACACTGAAGCTTTCTTT
TRBV4-2	NA	many	TRBJ1-4	CASSPLTSSIEGEKLFF	TGTGCCAGCAGCCCCTTGACGAGTAGTATCGAGGGGGAAAAACTGTTTTTT
TRBV7-9	NA	many	TRBJ1-5	CASSFPGPGQPQHF	TGTGCCAGCAGCTTCCCAGGGCCGGGTCAGCCCCAGCATTTT
TRBV5-1	NA	many	TRBJ2-2	CASSLEETGGELFF	TGCGCCAGCAGCTTGGAAGAAACCGGCGGGGAGCTGTTTTTT
TRBV6-2/TRBV6-3	NA	many	TRBJ1-2	CASSYSIGGYTF	TGTGCCAGCAGTTATTCGATTGGAGGCTACACCTTC
TRBV7-2	NA	many	TRBJ1-2	CASGNRALETNGYTF	TGTGCCAGCGGTAACCGGGCCCTCGAAACAAACGGCTACACCTTC
TRBV4-1	TRBD2	many	TRBJ2-7	CASSKGLAGGTYEQYF	TGCGCCAGCAGCAAAGGACTAGCGGGGGGCACCTACGAGCAGTACTTC
TRBV3-1	TRBD2	many	TRBJ2-2	CASSRHGGAATGELFF	TGTGCCAGCAGCCGTCACGGGGGGGCGGCCACCGGGGAGCTGTTTTTT
TRBV29-1	TRBD1	many	TRBJ1-1	CSVVPGQGLTNTEAFF	TGCAGCGTTGTTCCGGGACAGGGTCTTACGAACACTGAAGCTTTCTTT
TRBV7-9	NA	many	TRBJ1-4	CAGKEAQNEKLFF	TGTGCCGGCAAGGAGGCCCAGAATGAAAAACTGTTTTTT
TRBV5-1	NA	many	TRBJ2-7	CASSLGPYIRDYEQYF	TGCGCCAGCAGCTTGGGGCCCTACATACGAGATTACGAGCAGTACTTC
TRBV20-1	TRBD1	many	TRBJ2-7	CSARRWEQGTTYEQYF	TGCAGTGCTAGAAGGTGGGAACAGGGGACAACCTACGAGCAGTACTTC
TRBV10-3	NA	many	TRBJ1-2	CAIRERPASARGYTF	TGTGCCATCCGAGAGCGACCAGCCTCCGCTCGGGGCTACACCTTC
TRBV10-3	NA	many	TRBJ2-6	CATRSPPGANVLTF	TGTGCCACACGGAGCCCCCCTGGGGCCAACGTCCTGACTTTC
TRBV6-6	NA	many	TRBJ2-7	CASSYRSEGKEQYF	TGTGCCAGCAGTTATAGATCCGAGGGTAAGGAGCAGTACTTC
TRBV12-3/TRBV12-4	NA	many	TRBJ1-5	CASSLNTGADQPQHF	TGTGCCAGCAGTTTAAATACAGGCGCCGATCAGCCCCAGCATTTT